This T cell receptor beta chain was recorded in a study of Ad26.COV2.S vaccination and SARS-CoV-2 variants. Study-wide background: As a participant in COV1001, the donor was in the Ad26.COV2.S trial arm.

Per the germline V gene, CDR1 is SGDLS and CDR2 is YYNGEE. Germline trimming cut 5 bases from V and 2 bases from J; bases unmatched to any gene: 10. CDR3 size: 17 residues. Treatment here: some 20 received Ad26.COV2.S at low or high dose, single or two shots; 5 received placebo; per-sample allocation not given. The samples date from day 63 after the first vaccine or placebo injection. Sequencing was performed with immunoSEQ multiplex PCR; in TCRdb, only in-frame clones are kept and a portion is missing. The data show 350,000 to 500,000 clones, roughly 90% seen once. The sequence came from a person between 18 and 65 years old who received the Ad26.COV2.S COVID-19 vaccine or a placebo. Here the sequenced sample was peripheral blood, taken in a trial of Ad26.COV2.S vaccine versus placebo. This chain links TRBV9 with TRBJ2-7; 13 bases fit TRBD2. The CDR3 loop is CASSPGLAGPPAYEQYF. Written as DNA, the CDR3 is TGTGCCAGCAGTCCGGGACTAGCGGGACCCCCGGCCTACGAGCAGTACTTC.